The present entry profiles one T cell receptor beta chain with its context. Its antigen is as yet unknown. A read error may produce the germline difference seen at one junction end. This sample was taken from a study of post-analysis software for immune sequencing data. The overall study: Multiple sclerosis in the patients followed relapsing-remitting, secondary progressive and progressive-relapsing courses. Study-wide results and caveats: Controls' normalized Chao1 diversity significantly exceeded that of multiple sclerosis patients. Clustering by F measure revealed strong co-clustering among samples prepared together in one batch.

Researchers reported that TCR beta cDNA libraries carried unique molecular identifiers. T cells numbering about 0.9 to 11 million gave rise to a few hundred thousand cDNA molecules. TCRdb used MiXCR to reprocess the PCR reads, holding one entry per CDR3 protein. Of roughly 730,000 distinct CDR3 sequences detected, 30% appear once; the ten largest clones hold approximately 0.55%. This receptor was obtained from a girl aged 5 to 17 with multiple sclerosis. Sequenced material: blood.

CDR3 nucleotide sequence: TGTGTCAGCAGCTTAGCGCCCGGGACTAGTAGGGTTTCCTACAATGAGCAGTTCTTC. It specifies CVSSLAPGTSRVSYNEQFF. The genes are TRBV7-9 and TRBJ2-1, with TRBD2 matching 8 bases. The CDR3 is made up of 19 amino acids. The germline V gene encodes CDR1 SEHNR and CDR2 FQNEAQ (reference sequence).